These T cell receptor beta chains were read from a single sample in a study of human T cells and chemical hapten exposure. TCRdb recomputed calls from the RACE reads with MiXCR, one row per CDR3 protein. The data show some 170,000 distinct CDR3 sequences, more than 20% seen once. Material: whole blood, obtained in connection with sensitization to the hapten diphenylcyclopropenone (DPC). The origin of the receptors is a woman aged 45-59 years with alopecia areata. Some clones in this sample may be carry-over from other donors' samples. Each CDR3 is given with its conserved first and last residue. D genes are given only for firm matches. Clone size is stated in some rows and not others, as once, few, many or a class when expanded.

>TRBV7-2|TRBJ2-5|few|NA
CASSLRRSEDQYF
TGTGCCAGCAGCTTAAGGAGGTCGGAGGACCAGTACTTC
>TRBV5-1|TRBJ2-7|NA|NA
CASSWAELNEQYF
TGCGCCAGCAGTTGGGCGGAGCTCAACGAGCAGTACTTC
>TRBV7-9|TRBJ2-7|few|TRBD2
CASSFSPSGRALREQYF
TGTGCCAGCAGCTTCTCCCCTAGCGGGAGGGCTTTAAGAGAGCAGTACTTC
>TRBV6-4|TRBJ2-1|NA|TRBD2
CASIWTSEYNEQFF
TGTGCCAGCATCTGGACTAGCGAGTACAATGAGCAGTTCTTC
>TRBV5-4|TRBJ2-3|NA|TRBD1
CASSRRDRGLSDTQYF
TGTGCCAGCAGCCGTAGGGACAGGGGGCTCTCAGATACGCAGTATTTT
>TRBV10-3|TRBJ2-2|NA|TRBD1
CAISESNPGGNTGELFF
TGTGCCATCAGTGAGTCGAACCCAGGGGGCAACACCGGGGAGCTGTTTTTT
>TRBV20-1|TRBJ2-3|few|NA
CSARTGNSNTQYF
TGCAGTGCCCGAACAGGGAATTCAAATACGCAGTATTTT
>TRBV15|TRBJ1-6|few|NA
CATSGGPSNSPLHF
TGTGCCACCAGCGGAGGGCCCAGCAATTCACCCCTCCACTTT
>TRBV5-1|TRBJ1-1|NA|NA
CASSWEGVDTEAFF
TGCGCCAGCAGCTGGGAGGGTGTGGACACTGAAGCTTTCTTT
>TRBV6-2/TRBV6-3|TRBJ2-5|NA|TRBD1
CASSGRQGIRKTQYF
TGTGCCAGCAGCGGTCGACAGGGAATCAGAAAGACCCAGTACTTC
>TRBV29-1|TRBJ2-1|many|NA
CSAGRDYNEQFF
TGCAGCGCTGGGCGGGACTACAATGAGCAGTTCTTC
>TRBV20-1|TRBJ2-1|NA|TRBD2
CSASSAGPYNEQFF
TGCAGTGCTAGTTCAGCGGGACCCTACAATGAGCAGTTCTTC
>TRBV20-1|TRBJ1-2|few|TRBD1
CSATTTGTGAYGYTF
TGCAGTGCTACCACAACCGGGACAGGGGCCTATGGCTACACCTTC
>TRBV4-2|TRBJ1-3|few|NA
CASSQDRQNTIYF
TGTGCCAGCAGCCAAGATCGACAAAACACCATATATTTT
>TRBV7-9|TRBJ2-2|NA|TRBD1
CASSTGQGSGELFF
TGTGCCAGCAGTACAGGACAGGGCTCCGGGGAGCTGTTTTTT
>TRBV29-1|TRBJ2-7|NA|NA
CSVGTAKANYEQYF
TGCAGCGTGGGCACAGCAAAAGCGAACTACGAGCAGTACTTC
>TRBV2|TRBJ2-5|few|NA
CASILGVQETQYF
TGTGCCAGCATTCTTGGCGTCCAAGAGACCCAGTACTTC
>TRBV20-1|TRBJ1-1|few|NA
CSARGQTEAFF
TGCAGTGCTAGAGGACAAACTGAAGCTTTCTTT
>TRBV10-3|TRBJ2-5|few|NA
CAISERGSKSGETQYF
TGTGCCATCAGTGAAAGGGGCTCCAAAAGCGGAGAGACCCAGTACTTC
>TRBV19|TRBJ1-3|few|NA
CASSDTGLSGNTIYF
TGTGCCAGTAGCGATACGGGACTTTCTGGAAACACCATATATTTT
>TRBV7-9|TRBJ1-4|NA|NA
CASSFNEKLFF
TGTGCCAGCAGCTTTAATGAAAAACTGTTTTTT
>TRBV28|TRBJ2-1|NA|TRBD2
CASSGQGNSGRNEQFF
TGTGCCAGCAGTGGACAGGGAAATAGCGGGAGGAATGAGCAGTTCTTC
>TRBV29-1|TRBJ1-2|NA|TRBD1
CSVDTGGDGYTF
TGCAGCGTTGACACAGGGGGCGATGGCTACACCTTC
>TRBV15|TRBJ1-2|few|TRBD1
CATSGPPGTAKNYGYTF
TGTGCCACCAGCGGACCACCCGGGACAGCTAAAAACTATGGCTACACCTTC
>TRBV29-1|TRBJ2-3|NA|TRBD2
CSVAGTSGSSTDTQYF
TGCAGCGTTGCGGGGACTAGCGGGTCTAGCACAGATACGCAGTATTTT